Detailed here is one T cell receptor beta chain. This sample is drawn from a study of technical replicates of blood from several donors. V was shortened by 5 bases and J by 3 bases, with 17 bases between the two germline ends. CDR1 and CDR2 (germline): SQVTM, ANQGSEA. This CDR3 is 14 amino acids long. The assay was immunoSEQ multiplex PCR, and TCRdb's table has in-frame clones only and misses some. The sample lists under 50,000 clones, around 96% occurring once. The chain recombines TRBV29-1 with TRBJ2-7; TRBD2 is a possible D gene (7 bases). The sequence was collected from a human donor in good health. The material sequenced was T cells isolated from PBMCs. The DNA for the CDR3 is TGCAGCGTTTGGCAGGGGAGGGATAGCTACGAGCAGTACTTC. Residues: CSVWQGRDSYEQYF.